This entry concerns a single T cell receptor (beta chain). Its cognate antigen is unknown. TCRdb's table, derived via immunoSEQ multiplex PCR, lists solely in-frame clones and lacks some. In the table there are tens of thousands of clones, 80% to 95% of which are singletons. CDR1 DFQATT and CDR2 SNEGSKA come from the germline V gene (reference sequence). Between the trimmed V and J ends, which lost 5 bases and 11 bases, there was a span of 13 bases. The CDR3 spans 11 residues. The data were taken from a study of OX40 agonist ivuxolimab in advanced cancers. The overall study: Patients received intravenous ivuxolimab every 2 weeks at 0.01 to 10 mg/kg.

The study's findings and limits: Within 6 weeks, CD4+ and CD8+ blood T cells expanded clonally at 0.1 to 3.0 mg/kg. CD4+ T cells averaged fewer expanded clones than CD8+ T cells.

Autoimmune disease history or systemic immunosuppression led to patient exclusion. The TCR originated in an adult with an advanced solid tumor such as melanoma, head and neck, liver or kidney cancer. This rearrangement joins TRBV20-1 to TRBJ1-5; D not resolved. The source was CD4+ or CD8+ T cells sorted from blood, collected in a trial of the OX40 agonist ivuxolimab. The CDR3 DNA sequence: TGCAGTGCTCCAGACCCCCCCACCCAGCATTTT. This gives the protein CSAPDPPTQHF.